Below are 32 T cell receptor beta chains sequenced from a single sample in a study of cytomegalovirus exposure and HLA in healthy donors. A multiplex PCR was run with 60 Vbeta primers and 13 Jbeta primers. Profiled with immunoSEQ multiplex PCR; TCRdb holds only in-frame clones, not every one. This table holds roughly 110,000 clones, under 85% found once. Sequences were obtained from PBMCs. These receptors were obtained from a male donor in good health and CMV-seronegative.

The rearrangement joins TRBV7-9 to TRBJ2-7; TRBD2 agrees at 7 bases. V dropped 6 bases and J dropped 6; count of bases not matched to a gene: 5. Germline V lookup: CDR1 SEHNR, CDR2 FQNEAQ (reference sequence). This CDR3 has 12 residues. The CDR3 spells CASRSTGGEQYF. DNA for the CDR3: TGTGCCAGCAGATCCACGGGAGGCGAGCAGTACTTC.

This chain links TRBV7-3 with TRBJ1-1; 7 positions match TRBD1. Germline-derived CDR1 and CDR2 are SGHTA and FQGTGA. This CDR3 region has 15 residues. J was trimmed by 6 bases and V by 1 base; bases with no gene match: 8. The CDR3 protein is CASSLIGGGISEAFF. In nucleotides, the CDR3 is TGTGCCAGCAGCTTAATCGGAGGGGGCATATCTGAAGCTTTCTTT.

CDR3 in amino acids: CASRQGSGRAYNEQFF. The DNA of the CDR3 is TGTGCCAGCAGGCAAGGTAGCGGGAGGGCCTACAATGAGCAGTTCTTC. The genes are TRBV28 and TRBJ2-1; the match to TRBD2 covers 11 bases. The CDR3 is 16 residues long. V shed 6 bases, J shed 2 bases, and the junction held 6 bases outside the gene matches. Germline V gene data show CDR1 as MDHEN and CDR2 as SYDVKM.

The chain couples TRBV7-3 to TRBJ1-1; D is unresolved. Between the trimmed V and J ends, which lost 5 bases and 0 bases, there was a span of 19 bases. Germline loops: CDR1 SGHTA, CDR2 FQGTGA. The CDR3 is 17 residues long. Here the CDR3 DNA reads TGTGCCAGCAGCCCCCAGGCCCCTGGAGGGCTGAACACTGAAGCTTTCTTT. Its translation: CASSPQAPGGLNTEAFF. Using reference TRBV7-3 and TRBJ1-1 for the parts outside the CDR3, the full variable domain is GAGVSQTPSNKVTEKGKYVELRCDPISGHTALYWYRQSLGQGPEFLIYFQGTGAADDSGLPNDRFFAVRPEGSVSTLKIQRTERGDSAVYLCASSPQAPGGLNTEAFFGQGTRLTVV.

This clone came up a few times. V and J are TRBV6-5 and TRBJ2-7, with D hard to call. Per germline, CDR1 MNHEY and CDR2 SVGAGI. The CDR3 is 14 amino acids. The V end was cut by 0 bases, the J end by 2 bases, with 8 bases between. Here the CDR3 DNA reads TGTGCCAGCAGTTACTCGGCAGGTACCTACGAGCAGTACTTC. It encodes CASSYSAGTYEQYF.

The V gene is TRBV27, the J gene TRBJ2-7; TRBD2 matches 10 bases. V dropped 10 bases and J dropped 4; count of bases not matched to a gene: 13. Germline CDR1 and CDR2: MNHEY and SMNVEV (reference sequence). This CDR3 spans 15 amino acids. CDR3 DNA: TGTGCCATCCCGACGGTTCCTAGCGGGAGTTACGAGCAGTACTTC. Its translation is CAIPTVPSGSYEQYF.

This clone was recorded a few times. The CDR3 DNA reads TGTGCCAGCAGCCTAACGACAGGGGGCACTGAAGCTTTCTTT. It translates to CASSLTTGGTEAFF. The chain links TRBV7-9 to TRBJ1-1; 9 nucleotides line up with TRBD1. The CDR3 has 14 amino acids. Unmatched junction bases numbered 5, after V lost 5 bases and J lost 4 bases. Looked up from germline, CDR1 is SEHNR and CDR2 is FQNEAQ (reference sequence). The whole variable domain, remainder taken from reference TRBV7-9 and TRBJ1-1, is DTGVSQNPRHKITKRGQNVTFRCDPISEHNRLYWYRQTLGQGPEFLTYFQNEAQLEKSRLLSDRFSAERPKGSFSTLEIQRTEQGDSAMYLCASSLTTGGTEAFFGQGTRLTVV.

The chain uses TRBV14 and TRBJ2-5; D not resolved. The end of the DNA fits TRBJ2-7 better, so the J call may be wrong. Per germline, CDR1 SGHDN and CDR2 FVKESK. The CDR3 consists of 12 residues. The CDR3 DNA is TGTGCCAGCAGCCAAGTTCCCTACGAGCAGTACTTC. Its protein product is CASSQVPYEQYF.

This clone was recorded a few times. CDR3: CASSVDTNTEAFF. In DNA form, the CDR3 reads TGTGCCAGCAGCGTAGACACGAACACTGAAGCTTTCTTT. The gene calls are TRBV2 and TRBJ1-1, with unresolved D. This CDR3 region has 13 residues. CDR1 SNHLY and CDR2 FYNNEI come from the germline V gene. The V and J ends lost 6 bases and 1 base respectively, with 9 bases between them.

V usage is TRBV11-2 and J usage is TRBJ2-7; D not certain. The CDR3 contains 13 residues. Per germline, CDR1 SGHAT and CDR2 FQNNGV. Trimming cost V 6 bases and J 7 bases, with 16 bases left between them. CDR3 region: CASRRVGPHEQYF. CDR3 DNA sequence: TGTGCCAGCAGGCGAGTGGGCCCGCATGAGCAGTACTTC.

Turning to this clone: Additional DNA sequences in this sample encode the identical CDR3. CDR3 residues: CSVETDAPYEQYF. The CDR3 nucleotides read TGCAGCGTTGAAACTGATGCGCCCTACGAGCAGTACTTC. V is TRBV29-1 and J is TRBJ2-7; no clear D gene. CDR3 length: 13 amino acids. Germline assignment: CDR1 SQVTM and CDR2 ANQGSEA. Trimming shortened V by 2 bases and J by 2 bases, and 10 bases separated the two germline ends.

This rearrangement joins TRBV6-1 to TRBJ2-1, with 16 bases lining up with TRBD2. This CDR3 is built from 18 residues. Trimming cost V 4 bases and J 8 bases; bases outside gene matches: 11. CDR1 MNHNS and CDR2 SASEGT come from the germline V gene. The CDR3 spells CASSAYSGTSGRGDEQFF. The CDR3 coding sequence is TGTGCCAGCAGTGCTTATTCCGGGACTAGCGGGAGGGGCGATGAGCAGTTCTTC.

This chain links TRBV10-3 with TRBJ1-2, with 7 bases matching TRBD1. From germline, CDR1 is ENHRY and CDR2 SYGVKD. This CDR3 is built from 16 residues. Trimming removed 3 bases from V and 4 bases from J; junction bases left unmatched: 11. CDR3 amino acids: CAISDPLDRSIYGYTF. For the CDR3, the DNA is TGTGCCATCAGTGACCCTCTGGACAGGAGCATCTATGGCTACACCTTC.

The rearrangement joins TRBV27 to TRBJ1-4; D remains ambiguous. The CDR3 sequence is 13 residues long. The germline CDR1 and CDR2 sequences are MNHEY and SMNVEV (reference sequence). Trimming took 7 bases from V and 7 from J, leaving 13 bases between them. The CDR3 nucleotides read TGTGCCAGCACTTCAGGACTCAGTGAAAAACTGTTTTTT. Translation: CASTSGLSEKLFF.

V is TRBV6-5 and J is TRBJ2-7, with D possibly being TRBD1 (5 bases). Germline V gene sequence: CDR1 MNHEY, CDR2 SVGAGI. The length of the CDR3 is 13 residues. Trimming cost V 5 bases and J 5 bases, with 13 bases left between them. CDR3 in DNA: TGTGCCAGCAGTAAGGGGTTTAGCAACGAGCAGTACTTC. Its protein product is CASSKGFSNEQYF.

The chain carries TRBV10-3 and TRBJ2-1, with TRBD2 matching 11 bases. Germline V lookup: CDR1 ENHRY, CDR2 SYGVKD. V gave up 0 bases and J gave up 2 bases; unmatched junction bases: 3. This CDR3 has 17 residues. This CDR3 reads CAISESLAGGPYNEQFF. CDR3 nucleotide sequence: TGTGCCATCAGTGAGTCCCTAGCGGGAGGCCCCTACAATGAGCAGTTCTTC.

V gene TRBV25-1 combines with J gene TRBJ1-2; tentative D call: TRBD1 (6 bases). Between the trimmed V and J ends, which lost 2 bases and 8 bases, there was a span of 12 bases. Germline CDR1 MGHDK, CDR2 SYGVNS. The CDR3 is 13 amino acids. CDR3 protein: CASSEGGGGGYTF. The CDR3 DNA reads TGTGCCAGCAGTGAAGGTGGGGGCGGAGGCTACACCTTC.

The chain carries TRBV10-1 and TRBJ2-5; 12 bases map to TRBD2. With the DNA end fitting TRBJ2-7 better, the J assignment may be wrong. The CDR3 consists of 15 residues. Germline V gene sequence: CDR1 WNHNN, CDR2 SYGVQD (reference sequence). CDR3 amino acids: CASSDRTSGVYEQYF. The CDR3, as DNA: TGCGCCAGCAGTGACCGGACTAGCGGGGTCTACGAGCAGTACTTC.

The genes are TRBV28 and TRBJ2-2; 7 bases fit TRBD1. Germline assignment: CDR1 MDHEN and CDR2 SYDVKM. Losses at the gene ends were 5 bases for V and 3 bases for J; bases not matched to a gene: 6. This CDR3 has 15 residues. For the CDR3, the DNA is TGTGCCAGCAGTGTGGGAGACAGGGACACCGGGGAGCTGTTTTTT. Its protein is CASSVGDRDTGELFF.

The chain is built from TRBV5-1 and TRBJ1-2; TRBD1 aligns across 8 bases. V dropped 2 bases and J dropped 8; count of bases not matched to a gene: 5. CDR1 is SGHRS and CDR2 is YFSETQ in the germline V gene. This CDR3 has 13 amino acids. The chain's CDR3 is CASSFDRGGGYTF. The CDR3 nucleotides read TGCGCCAGCAGCTTTGACAGGGGTGGCGGCTACACCTTC.

This clone was detected only once. V gene TRBV5-1 combines with J gene TRBJ2-1; tentatively, D is TRBD2 (6 bases). CDR1 and CDR2 (germline): SGHRS, YFSETQ. This CDR3 region has 15 residues. Trimming cost V 0 bases and J 7 bases, with 14 bases left between them. The CDR3 loop reads CASSLGSLGGNEQFF. The CDR3 DNA reads TGCGCCAGCAGCTTGGGGAGTCTAGGAGGGAATGAGCAGTTCTTC.

The chain is built from TRBV7-9 and TRBJ1-2; no clear D. V was clipped by 1 base and J by 4 bases, with 13 bases between them. The CDR3 loop spans 15 amino acids. Germline CDR1 reads SEHNR; CDR2 reads FQNEAQ (reference sequence). The CDR3 loop reads CASSLVGQVLYGYTF. In DNA form, the CDR3 reads TGTGCCAGCAGCTTAGTCGGTCAGGTCCTCTATGGCTACACCTTC. Full variable domain (rest looked up from reference TRBV7-9 and TRBJ1-2): DTGVSQNPRHKITKRGQNVTFRCDPISEHNRLYWYRQTLGQGPEFLTYFQNEAQLEKSRLLSDRFSAERPKGSFSTLEIQRTEQGDSAMYLCASSLVGQVLYGYTFGSGTRLTVV.

This sequence joins TRBV18 and TRBJ1-2, with D tentatively TRBD1 (6 bases). CDR3 length equals 13 residues. CDR1 and CDR2 from the germline V gene are KGHSH and LQKENI. The ends were cut back, 3 bases at V and 3 bases at J, with 8 bases in the middle. The CDR3 loop reads CASSPGQYYGYTF. The CDR3 DNA sequence: TGTGCCAGCTCACCTGGACAGTACTATGGCTACACCTTC.

CDR3 sequence: CASRGQDYEQYF. The CDR3 coding sequence is TGTGCCAGCAGAGGACAAGATTACGAGCAGTACTTC. V is TRBV7-6 and J is TRBJ2-7, with D maybe TRBD1 (5 bases). The germline V and J ends were trimmed by 6 bases and 4 bases, with 10 bases remaining between them. Germline CDR1 SGHVS, CDR2 FNYEAQ. This CDR3 region has 12 residues.

The V call is TRBV7-9, the J call TRBJ2-1, with 8 bases aligning to TRBD2. Germline V CDR1 and CDR2: SEHNR, FQNEAQ (reference sequence). This CDR3 comprises 15 residues. V gave up 3 bases and J gave up 8 bases; unmatched junction bases: 9. This CDR3 is CASSFSAGTSDEQFF. Written as DNA, the CDR3 is TGTGCCAGCAGCTTTTCCGCCGGGACTAGTGATGAGCAGTTCTTC.

The chain employs TRBV7-9 and TRBJ2-1, with 10 positions matching TRBD2. V shed 6 bases, J shed 6 bases, and the junction held 11 bases outside the gene matches. Germline assignment: CDR1 SEHNR and CDR2 FQNEAQ (reference sequence). The CDR3 totals 16 residues. The CDR3 sequence is CASSTPATSGPNEQFF. The CDR3 nucleotides read TGTGCCAGCAGTACCCCCGCGACTAGCGGGCCCAATGAGCAGTTCTTC.

V and J are TRBV30 and TRBJ1-2, with D unclear. CDR1 and CDR2 from the germline V gene are GTSNPN and SVGIG (reference sequence). This CDR3 region has 13 residues. V was cut by 3 bases and J by 4 bases, with 12 bases left in between. In DNA, the CDR3 is TGTGCCTGGAGCCGGGTTGTTCGCTATGGCTACACCTTC. Translating it yields CAWSRVVRYGYTF.

This chain links TRBV5-1 with TRBJ2-4, with 9 bases that match TRBD1. V shed 0 bases and J 3 bases; nucleotides not matched to a gene: 10. CDR1 SGHRS and CDR2 YFSETQ come from the germline V gene. This CDR3 has 18 residues. CDR3 sequence (DNA): TGCGCCAGCAGCTTGGCCGAGACAGGGGGAACTGGCAAAAACATTCAGTACTTC. Amino acids: CASSLAETGGTGKNIQYF.

The chain employs TRBV2 and TRBJ1-1, with 11 bases that match TRBD1. This CDR3 contains 16 residues. The V segment lost 6 bases and the J segment 1 base; nucleotides outside the gene matches: 7. Germline V gene sequence: CDR1 SNHLY, CDR2 FYNNEI. This CDR3 is CASRGDRGYKNTEAFF. The CDR3 DNA reads as TGTGCCAGCAGGGGGGACAGGGGGTATAAGAACACTGAAGCTTTCTTT.

The chain has TRBV5-6 and TRBJ2-5, with TRBD1 matching over 9 bases. The V gene end was trimmed by 0 bases and the J gene end by 5 bases; junction bases not matched to a gene: 5. Germline loops: CDR1 SGHDT, CDR2 YYEEEE. The CDR3 covers 15 residues. CDR3 coding DNA: TGTGCCAGCAGCTTGGCCCACAGGGGGCAGGAGACCCAGTACTTC. Its protein product is CASSLAHRGQETQYF.

This clone appeared a few times. The gene calls are TRBV7-9 and TRBJ2-7; TRBD2 agrees at 9 bases. Looked up from germline, CDR1 is SEHNR and CDR2 is FQNEAQ (reference sequence). CDR3 length: 15 amino acids. J lost 3 bases, V lost 5 bases, and 8 bases had no gene match. CDR3 protein: CASSDTSGRRYEQYF. CDR3 nucleotide sequence: TGTGCCAGCAGCGATACGAGCGGGAGGCGCTACGAGCAGTACTTC.

The gene calls are TRBV6-1 and TRBJ2-6; TRBD1 might be the D (6 bases). V dropped 3 bases and J dropped 0 bases, with 15 bases sitting between them. CDR1 MNHNS and CDR2 SASEGT come from the germline V gene. This CDR3 contains 18 residues. The CDR3 region has the DNA TGTGCCAGCAGTGACCCCACGGGACACTTCTCTGGGGCCAACGTCCTGACTTTC. It translates to CASSDPTGHFSGANVLTF.